Shown below are 21 T cell receptor beta chains from a single sample sequenced in a study of shared T cell receptors in the human thymus. Method: immunoSEQ multiplex PCR; TCRdb's copy keeps in-frame clones and lacks some. The top ten hold around 0.01% of the sample, which has around 730,000 clones, over 75% seen once. These data also featured in a second study, about human thymus T cells.

Sequencing was done on a sample of thymocytes. The receptors stem from a girl under three years old with a congenital heart defect.

The chain links TRBV18 to TRBJ2-3, with TRBD1 matching 9 bases. The germline V gene encodes CDR1 KGHSH and CDR2 LQKENI. The V and J ends lost 6 bases and 5 bases, in that order; junction bases with no gene match: 18. The CDR3 is 18 amino acids. The CDR3 DNA is TGTGCCAGCTCCCCGGACAGGGGACGGCTTAAGGTCGTAGATACGCAGTATTTT. Protein: CASSPDRGRLKVVDTQYF.

This chain connects TRBV6-5 to TRBJ1-6; maybe TRBD1 (6 bases). The germline CDR1 and CDR2 sequences are MNHEY and SVGAGI. V was cut by 0 bases and J by 2 bases, with 8 bases left in between. This CDR3 is 16 amino acids long. CDR3: CASSYSRDTYNSPLHF. CDR3 in DNA: TGTGCCAGCAGTTACTCCCGGGACACCTATAATTCACCCCTCCACTTT.

This chain links TRBV4-1 with TRBJ2-3, with a weak D call TRBD2 (7 bases). This CDR3 comprises 22 residues. Germline CDR1 reads MGHRA; CDR2 reads YSYEKL. V gave up 0 bases and J gave up 0 bases, with 28 bases separating them. The CDR3: CASSQDRVGGGPARTSTDTQYF. The DNA for the CDR3 is TGCGCCAGCAGCCAAGACCGGGTTGGGGGGGGGCCGGCCCGAACTAGCACAGATACGCAGTATTTT.

The chain joins TRBV11-2 to TRBJ2-1, with TRBD2 matching over 8 bases. V was pared by 6 bases and J by 16 bases, with 11 bases of the junction left unmatched. CDR1 SGHAT and CDR2 FQNNGV come from the germline V gene. The CDR3 runs 12 residues. CDR3 DNA sequence: TGTGCCAGCAGTGTCGGACTAGCATGGAAATTCTTC. Translated: CASSVGLAWKFF.

About this clone itself: Other DNA sequences within the sample encode an identical CDR3. The chain joins TRBV6-6 to TRBJ1-1; 8 bases match TRBD1. The V segment lost 3 bases and the J segment 4 bases; nucleotides outside the gene matches: 10. The V gene's germline CDR1 is MNHNY and CDR2 SVGAGI (reference sequence). The CDR3 spans 16 residues. Written as DNA, the CDR3 is TGTGCCAGCAGTTATCGTCAGGGGGCTGGATGCACTGAAGCTTTCTTT. Amino acid sequence: CASSYRQGAGCTEAFF.

V gene TRBV5-8 combines with J gene TRBJ2-2; possible D gene TRBD2, 7 bases. CDR1 is SGHTS and CDR2 is YDEGEE in the germline V gene. The CDR3 is 16 residues long. The V end was cut by 3 bases, the J end by 2 bases, with 14 bases between. Here the CDR3 DNA reads TGTGCCAGCAGCTCGCAATCGGGGGGCAACACCGGGGAGCTGTTTTTT. As protein: CASSSQSGGNTGELFF.

V is TRBV5-1 and J is TRBJ1-1; TRBD1 matches at 7 bases. The CDR3 runs to 14 residues. The junction had 3 bases not matched to a gene; V was cut back by 0 bases and J by 4 bases. Per the germline V gene, CDR1 is SGHRS and CDR2 is YFSETQ. The CDR3 sequence: CASSLVSGGTEAFF. In DNA, the CDR3 is TGCGCCAGCAGCTTGGTTTCAGGGGGCACTGAAGCTTTCTTT.

The chain recombines TRBV29-1 with TRBJ2-7; 11 bases are shared with TRBD1. Germline values: CDR1 SQVTM, CDR2 ANQGSEA. CDR3 size: 18 residues. V shed 6 bases and J 2 bases; nucleotides not matched to a gene: 18. The CDR3: CSVIPGQGGPDVTYEQYF. DNA of the CDR3: TGCAGCGTGATCCCGGGACAGGGGGGCCCGGACGTTACCTACGAGCAGTACTTC.

This chain connects TRBV4-3 to TRBJ2-1, with 8 bases lining up with TRBD2. The CDR3 length is 17 residues. The germline gives CDR1 LGHNA, CDR2 YSLEER. V was clipped by 4 bases and J by 4 bases; unmatched bases: 12. The CDR3 sequence is CASSRRELAAVYNEQFF. CDR3 bases: TGCGCCAGCAGCCGCCGAGAACTAGCGGCGGTTTACAATGAGCAGTTCTTC.

V and J are TRBV10-3 and TRBJ1-1; TRBD1 agrees at 7 bases. Trimming at V came to 3 bases and at J to 4 bases, leaving 5 bases not matched to a gene. The CDR3 is made up of 14 amino acids. CDR1 is ENHRY and CDR2 is SYGVKD in the germline V gene. Here the CDR3 reads CAISEGGGCTEAFF. The CDR3 bases are TGTGCCATCAGTGAAGGAGGGGGCTGCACTGAAGCTTTCTTT.

This clone has just one count. The chain uses TRBV7-2 and TRBJ2-1; perhaps TRBD1 as D (6 bases). Germline CDR1 and CDR2: SGHTA and FQGNSA. The CDR3 totals 18 residues. V was shortened by 4 bases and J by 3 bases, with 22 bases between the two germline ends. Here the CDR3 reads CASSYRVPRLNFYNEQFF. CDR3 nucleotide sequence: TGTGCCAGCAGCTACAGGGTCCCTCGACTTAATTTCTACAATGAGCAGTTCTTC. The whole variable domain, filled in from reference TRBV7-2 and TRBJ2-1, reads GAGVSQSPSNKVTEKGKDVELRCDPISGHTALYWYRQSLGQGLEFLIYFQGNSAPDKSGLPSDRFSAERTGGSVSTLTIQRTQQEDSAVYLCASSYRVPRLNFYNEQFFGPGTRLTVL.

The gene calls are TRBV7-9 and TRBJ2-7; perhaps TRBD1 as D (5 bases). Germline V CDR1 and CDR2: SEHNR, FQNEAQ (reference sequence). The CDR3 extends over 16 amino acids. Trimming took 5 bases from V and 3 from J, leaving 20 bases between them. CDR3 sequence: CASSPSEEQALYEQYF. CDR3 in DNA: TGTGCCAGCAGCCCCTCCGAGGAACAGGCTCTCTACGAGCAGTACTTC.

This chain connects TRBV15 to TRBJ2-7; 8 bases line up with TRBD2. V was clipped by 0 bases and J by 0 bases; unmatched bases: 13. Germline CDR1 is LNHNV and CDR2 is YYDKDF (reference sequence). The CDR3 spans 19 residues. Here the CDR3 reads CATSREPGLRGDLSYEQYF. The CDR3 DNA reads TGTGCCACCAGCAGAGAACCGGGGTTGCGGGGGGACCTCTCCTACGAGCAGTACTTC.

This clone has just one count. The chain links TRBV6-1 to TRBJ1-5; D unresolved. The CDR3 is 15 amino acids. Trimming removed 6 bases from V and 0 bases from J, with 12 bases in between. CDR1 is MNHNS and CDR2 is SASEGT in the germline V gene. DNA of the CDR3: TGTGCCAGCAGCCGTAACAGCTATAGCAATCAGCCCCAGCATTTT. Its protein is CASSRNSYSNQPQHF.

This rearrangement joins TRBV7-2 to TRBJ1-4, with unresolved D. V gave up 1 base and J gave up 8 bases, with 20 bases separating them. Germline V gene sequence: CDR1 SGHTA, CDR2 FQGNSA. The CDR3 consists of 17 residues. The CDR3 DNA sequence: TGTGCCAGCAGCTTAGGGCGAATTGCCGGCGGGATGGAAAAACTGTTTTTT. Protein sequence: CASSLGRIAGGMEKLFF.

The sample holds one count of this clone. V gene TRBV6-1 combines with J gene TRBJ2-5, with TRBD2 matching 7 bases. CDR1 MNHNS and CDR2 SASEGT come from the germline V gene. The CDR3 spans 12 residues. The V and J ends lost 7 bases and 6 bases, in that order; junction bases with no gene match: 5. CDR3 sequence: CASIGGEKTQYF. The CDR3, as DNA: TGTGCCAGCATTGGGGGGGAAAAGACCCAGTACTTC.

The chain uses TRBV5-1 and TRBJ2-1; TRBD2 matches at 7 bases. Germline V lookup: CDR1 SGHRS, CDR2 YFSETQ. Losses at the gene ends were 0 bases for V and 9 bases for J; bases not matched to a gene: 3. The CDR3 is 13 residues long. The CDR3 loop is CASSLGGGSEQFF. CDR3 in DNA: TGCGCCAGCAGCTTGGGGGGGGGATCTGAGCAGTTCTTC.

The V call is TRBV9, the J call TRBJ2-5, with 8 positions matching TRBD2. Germline CDR1 is SGDLS and CDR2 is YYNGEE. The CDR3 is made up of 15 amino acids. V shed 1 base, J shed 2 bases, and the junction held 4 bases outside the gene matches. The CDR3 coding sequence is TGTGCCAGCAGCGTAAAAGCGGGGGTACAAGAGACCCAGTACTTC. Translated: CASSVKAGVQETQYF.

The count of this clone is one. V gene TRBV12-5 combines with J gene TRBJ2-1, with D maybe TRBD1 (6 bases). The length of the CDR3 is 17 residues. Germline values: CDR1 LGHNT, CDR2 FRNRAP. Trimming cost V 1 base and J 0 bases, with 13 bases left between them. CDR3 sequence reads: CASGLESDRDSYNEQFF. The CDR3 bases are TGTGCTAGTGGTTTGGAATCGGACAGAGACTCCTACAATGAGCAGTTCTTC.

The V and J genes are TRBV28 and TRBJ1-5; 7 bases match TRBD1. CDR3 length: 19 residues. Trimming cost V 3 bases and J 7 bases; bases outside gene matches: 21. From germline, CDR1 is MDHEN and CDR2 SYDVKM. CDR3 sequence reads: CASSFNHRQGALLGQPQHF. CDR3 coding DNA: TGTGCCAGCAGTTTTAACCACCGACAGGGCGCGTTGTTAGGACAGCCCCAGCATTTT.

This clone has more than one count but fewer than ten. The rearrangement links TRBV11-2 to TRBJ1-1, with 9 bases lining up with TRBD1. Germline V CDR1 and CDR2: SGHAT, FQNNGV. The trim removed 0 bases at V and 6 bases at J, leaving 11 bases unmatched. The CDR3 runs 17 residues. This chain's CDR3 is CASSLEWRGQGKSEAFF. CDR3 nucleotide sequence: TGTGCCAGCAGCTTAGAATGGCGGGGACAGGGAAAATCTGAAGCTTTCTTT.